This TCR beta chain stems from a study of beta chain features in type 1 diabetes. Study-level findings and limits: Type 1 diabetes patients had TCRB CDR3s that were shorter (moderately but significantly so) in all four CD4+ subsets.

Germline trimming cut 8 bases from V and 7 bases from J; bases unmatched to any gene: 10. Germline V gives CDR1 GTSNPN, CDR2 SVGIG (reference sequence). This CDR3 comprises 13 residues. As regards this clone: Its antigen is not identified.

Since all of the isolated RNA was reverse transcribed, expressed TCRB transcripts were what got sequenced. The method was immunoSEQ multiplex PCR; TCRdb's version includes in-frame clones alone and lacks a portion of them. The sample records some 640,000 clones, over 13% being singletons. The TCR was taken from a young man with type 1 diabetes. The V gene is TRBV30, the J gene TRBJ2-2; TRBD1 matches 7 bases. Sample: naive CD4+ T cells from blood. DNA for the CDR3: TGTGCCAGACAGGGACAGAGTGGCGGGGAGCTGTTTTTT. Its protein product is CARQGQSGGELFF.